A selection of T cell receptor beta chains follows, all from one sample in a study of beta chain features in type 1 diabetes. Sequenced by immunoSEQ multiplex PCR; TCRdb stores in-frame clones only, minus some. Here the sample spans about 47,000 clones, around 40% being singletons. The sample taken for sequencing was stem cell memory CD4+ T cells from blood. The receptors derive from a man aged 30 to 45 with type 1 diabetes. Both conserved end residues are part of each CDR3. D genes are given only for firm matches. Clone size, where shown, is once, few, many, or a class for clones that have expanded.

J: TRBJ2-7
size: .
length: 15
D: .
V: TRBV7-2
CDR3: CASSLRQGSSYEQYF
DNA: TGTGCCAGCAGCCTTCGGCAGGGGTCGTCCTACGAGCAGTACTTC

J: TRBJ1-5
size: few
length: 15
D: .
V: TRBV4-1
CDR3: CASSQGLDRNQPQHF
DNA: TGCGCCAGCAGCCAAGGTCTCGACAGGAATCAGCCCCAGCATTTT

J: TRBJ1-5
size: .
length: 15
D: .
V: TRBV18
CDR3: CASSPPGGFNQPQHF
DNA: TGTGCCAGCTCACCACCGGGGGGGTTCAATCAGCCCCAGCATTTT

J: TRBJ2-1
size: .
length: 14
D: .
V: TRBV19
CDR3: CASSTRGAGNEQFF
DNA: TGTGCCAGTAGTACCCGCGGCGCAGGGAATGAGCAGTTCTTC

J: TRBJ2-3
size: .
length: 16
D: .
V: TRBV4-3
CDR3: CASSQEAKPRADTQYF
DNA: TGCGCCAGCAGCCAAGAAGCGAAACCCAGGGCAGATACGCAGTATTTT

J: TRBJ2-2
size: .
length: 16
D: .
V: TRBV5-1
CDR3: CASSFAAGLNTGELFF
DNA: TGCGCCAGCAGCTTTGCCGCGGGATTAAACACCGGGGAGCTGTTTTTT

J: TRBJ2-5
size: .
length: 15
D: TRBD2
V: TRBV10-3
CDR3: CAISRTSGSQETQYF
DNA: TGTGCCATCAGTCGGACTAGCGGGAGCCAAGAGACCCAGTACTTC

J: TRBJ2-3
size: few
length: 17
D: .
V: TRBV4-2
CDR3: CASSQEIWGGNPDTQYF
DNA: TGTGCCAGCAGCCAAGAAATTTGGGGCGGGAATCCAGATACGCAGTATTTT

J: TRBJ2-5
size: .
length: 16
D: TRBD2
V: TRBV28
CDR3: CASSSVSGSRRETQYF
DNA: TGTGCCAGCAGTTCAGTTAGCGGGAGCCGGAGGGAGACCCAGTACTTC

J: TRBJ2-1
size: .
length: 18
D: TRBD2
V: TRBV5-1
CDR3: CASSLLRETSGIRNEQFF
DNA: TGCGCCAGCAGCTTGTTACGGGAGACTAGCGGGATAAGGAATGAGCAGTTCTTC

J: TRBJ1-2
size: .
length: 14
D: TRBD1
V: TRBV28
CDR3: CASSLGQGHYGYTF
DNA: TGTGCCAGCAGTTTGGGACAGGGACATTATGGCTACACCTTC

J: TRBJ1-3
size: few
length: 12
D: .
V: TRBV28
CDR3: CASSITYDTIYF
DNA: TGTGCCAGCAGCATCACATACGACACCATATATTTT

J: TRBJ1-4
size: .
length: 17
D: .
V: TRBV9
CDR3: CASSVGRRGFSGEKLFF
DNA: TGTGCCAGCAGCGTAGGCCGTCGGGGGTTTAGTGGTGAAAAACTGTTTTTT

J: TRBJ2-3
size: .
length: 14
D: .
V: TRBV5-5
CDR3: CASSSRQYTDTQYF
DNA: TGTGCCAGCAGCAGTCGACAGTACACAGATACGCAGTATTTT

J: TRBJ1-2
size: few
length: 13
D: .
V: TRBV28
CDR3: CASRSLDSYGYTF
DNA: TGTGCCAGCAGGTCCCTGGACAGCTATGGCTACACCTTC

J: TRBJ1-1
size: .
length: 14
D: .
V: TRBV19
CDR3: CASRSYGGNTEAFF
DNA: TGTGCCAGTAGGTCGTACGGAGGGAACACTGAAGCTTTCTTT

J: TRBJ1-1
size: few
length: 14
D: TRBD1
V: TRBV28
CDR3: CASTVTGGWAEAFF
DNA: TGTGCCAGCACCGTGACAGGGGGTTGGGCTGAAGCTTTCTTT

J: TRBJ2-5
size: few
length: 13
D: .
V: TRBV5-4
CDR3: CASSLTTQETQYF
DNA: TGTGCCAGCAGCTTGACTACCCAAGAGACCCAGTACTTC

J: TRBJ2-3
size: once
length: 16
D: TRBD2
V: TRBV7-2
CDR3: CASSPVSAGSTDTQYF
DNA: TGTGCCAGCAGCCCAGTTTCAGCGGGAAGCACAGATACGCAGTATTTT

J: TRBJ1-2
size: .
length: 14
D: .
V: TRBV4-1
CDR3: CASSQSSKHNGYTF
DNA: TGCGCCAGCAGCCAGTCGTCCAAACACAATGGCTACACCTTC

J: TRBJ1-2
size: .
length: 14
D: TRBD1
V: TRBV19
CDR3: CASSMDRGNYGYTF
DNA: TGTGCCAGTAGTATGGACAGGGGAAACTATGGCTACACCTTC

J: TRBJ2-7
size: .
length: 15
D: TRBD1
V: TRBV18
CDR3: CASSPGQGVLYEQYF
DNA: TGTGCCAGCTCACCGGGACAGGGGGTATTATACGAGCAGTACTTC

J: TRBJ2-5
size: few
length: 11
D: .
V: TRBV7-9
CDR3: CASSSTGDQYF
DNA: TGTGCCAGCAGCTCTACGGGAGACCAGTACTTC

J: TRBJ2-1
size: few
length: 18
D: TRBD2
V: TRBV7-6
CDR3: CASSFPSSGRASSNEQFF
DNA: TGTGCCAGCAGCTTCCCCTCCAGCGGGAGGGCCTCTAGCAATGAGCAGTTCTTC

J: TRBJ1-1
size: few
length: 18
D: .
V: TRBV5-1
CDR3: CASSFESIGLQLGTEAFF
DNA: TGCGCCAGCAGCTTTGAGAGTATTGGTTTACAGTTGGGCACTGAAGCTTTCTTT

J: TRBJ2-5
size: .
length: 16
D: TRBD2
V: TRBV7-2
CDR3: CASSSGLAPVVETQYF
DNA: TGTGCCAGCAGCTCGGGACTAGCGCCAGTTGTAGAGACCCAGTACTTC

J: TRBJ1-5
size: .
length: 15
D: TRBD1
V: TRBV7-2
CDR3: CASSLRSTGSEPQHF
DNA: TGTGCCAGCAGCTTAAGATCGACAGGGAGTGAGCCCCAGCATTTT

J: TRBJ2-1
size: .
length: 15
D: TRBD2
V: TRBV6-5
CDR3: CASRGLAMVIDEQFF
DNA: TGTGCCAGCAGGGGACTAGCTATGGTGATCGATGAGCAGTTCTTC

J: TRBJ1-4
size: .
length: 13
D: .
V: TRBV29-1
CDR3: CSVSGQQGEKLFF
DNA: TGCAGCGTATCCGGTCAACAGGGCGAAAAACTGTTTTTT

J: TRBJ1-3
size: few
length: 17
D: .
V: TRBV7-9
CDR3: CASSRRFGAFSGNTIYF
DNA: TGTGCCAGCTCGCGGCGGTTTGGGGCCTTCTCTGGAAACACCATATATTTT

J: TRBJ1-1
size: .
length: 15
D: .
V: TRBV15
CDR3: CATSRGASLNTEAFF
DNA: TGTGCCACCAGCAGAGGGGCCAGCCTGAACACTGAAGCTTTCTTT

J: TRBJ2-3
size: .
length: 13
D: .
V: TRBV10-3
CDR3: CAISPGGSDTQYF
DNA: TGTGCCATCAGCCCTGGGGGGTCAGATACGCAGTATTTT

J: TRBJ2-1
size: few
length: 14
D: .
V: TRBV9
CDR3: CASSVGGVYNEQFF
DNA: TGTGCCAGCAGCGTAGGGGGCGTCTACAATGAGCAGTTCTTC

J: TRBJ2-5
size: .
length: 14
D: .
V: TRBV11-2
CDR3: CASSLTSAQETQYF
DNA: TGTGCCAGCAGTTTAACCTCTGCGCAAGAGACCCAGTACTTC

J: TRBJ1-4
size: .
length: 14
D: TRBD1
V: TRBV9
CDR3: CASSVLRTGFELFF
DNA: TGTGCCAGCAGCGTACTCCGGACAGGGTTCGAACTGTTTTTT

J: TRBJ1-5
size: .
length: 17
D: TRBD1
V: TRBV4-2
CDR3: CASSRGQGYGGNQPQHF
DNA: TGTGCCAGCAGCCGAGGACAGGGTTATGGTGGCAATCAGCCCCAGCATTTT

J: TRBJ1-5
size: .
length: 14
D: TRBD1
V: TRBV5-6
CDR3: CASSLGTGTQPQHF
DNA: TGTGCCAGCAGCTTGGGGACAGGGACTCAGCCCCAGCATTTT

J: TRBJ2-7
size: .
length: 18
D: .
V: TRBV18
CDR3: CASSGGRTNLAEYYEQYF
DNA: TGTGCCAGCTCAGGGGGACGCACAAATTTAGCGGAGTACTACGAGCAGTACTTC

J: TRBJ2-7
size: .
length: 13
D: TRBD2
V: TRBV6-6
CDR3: CASRWTSGGMWYF
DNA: TGTGCCAGCAGATGGACTAGCGGGGGCATGTGGTACTTC

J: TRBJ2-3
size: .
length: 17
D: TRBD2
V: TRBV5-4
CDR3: CASSPVRTSGSTDTQYF
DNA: TGTGCCAGCAGCCCGGTTAGGACTAGCGGAAGCACAGATACGCAGTATTTT

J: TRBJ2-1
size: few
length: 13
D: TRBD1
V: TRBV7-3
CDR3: CASSVQGYNEQFF
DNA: TGTGCCAGCAGCGTACAGGGGTACAATGAGCAGTTCTTC

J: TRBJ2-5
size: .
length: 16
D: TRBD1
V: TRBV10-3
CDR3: CAISESGRGRLKTQYF
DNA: TGTGCCATCAGTGAGTCGGGCAGGGGGCGTTTGAAGACCCAGTACTTC

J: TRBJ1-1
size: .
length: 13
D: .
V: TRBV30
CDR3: CACSMGANTEAFF
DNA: TGTGCCTGCTCGATGGGGGCGAACACTGAAGCTTTCTTT

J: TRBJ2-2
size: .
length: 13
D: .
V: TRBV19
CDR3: CASSISGFGELFF
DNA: TGTGCCAGTAGTATCTCAGGGTTCGGGGAGCTGTTTTTT

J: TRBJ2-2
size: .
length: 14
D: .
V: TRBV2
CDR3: CASRSGRDTGELFF
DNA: TGTGCCAGCAGGAGCGGGCGGGACACCGGGGAGCTGTTTTTT

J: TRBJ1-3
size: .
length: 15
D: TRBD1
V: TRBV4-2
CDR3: CASSRDRASGNTIYF
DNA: TGTGCCAGCAGCCGAGACAGGGCCTCTGGAAACACCATATATTTT

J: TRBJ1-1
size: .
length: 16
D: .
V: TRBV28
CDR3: CASSLQGRTLNTEAFF
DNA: TGTGCCAGCAGTTTGCAAGGGAGGACATTGAACACTGAAGCTTTCTTT